One T cell receptor beta chain is described in this entry. Its antigen is not identified. At the DNA level, this CDR3 is encoded by other sequences in the same sample as well. The sample belongs to a study of Ad26.COV2.S vaccination and SARS-CoV-2 variants. Study details: COV1001, an Ad26.COV2.S trial, supplied this vaccine-arm donor.

This CDR3 has 13 residues. CDR1 KGHSH and CDR2 LQKENI come from the germline V gene. Between the trimmed V and J ends, which lost 3 bases and 5 bases, there was a span of 10 bases. Treatment denoted: 19 received Ad26.COV2.S at low or high dose, single or two shots; roughly five received placebo; per-sample allocation not given. All samples were drawn on day 63, counting from the first vaccine or placebo injection. Whoever gave the sample was an adult aged 18-55 years in Boston. The assay was immunoSEQ multiplex PCR, and TCRdb's table has in-frame clones only and misses some. The sample records approximately 500,000 clones, around nine tenths being singletons. General study results and limits: From the TCR breadth and depth analyses, total T cell responses may have been underestimated.

The receptor was isolated from a person between 18 and 65 years old who received the Ad26.COV2.S COVID-19 vaccine or a placebo. The rearrangement joins TRBV18 to TRBJ1-2, with a tentative D call TRBD1 (6 bases). Sequencing used peripheral blood, obtained in a trial of Ad26.COV2.S vaccine versus placebo. CDR3 region: CASSPGQGYGYTF. The CDR3 nucleotides are TGTGCCAGCTCACCCGGCCAGGGGTATGGCTACACCTTC.